This TCR beta chain was documented in a study of cytomegalovirus exposure and HLA in healthy donors. Primers included in the PCR were 60 Vbeta and 13 Jbeta primers. Produced via immunoSEQ multiplex PCR; TCRdb's table is partial and in-frame only. The repertoire includes approximately 74,000 clones, over 70% of them detected once, and 7% to 8.5% sits in the top ten. In the case of this clone: The antigen remains undetermined.

This CDR3 region has 13 residues. The V gene lost 2 bases and the J gene lost 3 bases, with 6 bases spanning the gap. Germline CDR1 and CDR2: KGHSH and LQKENI. Study-wide findings and caveats: Presence/absence analyses took donor sequencing depth as roughly uniform. In the analysis, some V segments, TRBV6-2 and TRBV6-3 included, were excluded as indistinguishable. An analysis done earlier found most TCR beta V segments productive about 87% or about 30% of the time. TCR beta V- and J-gene trimming, according to a later analysis, was linked to a missense DCLRE1C variant.

The sequence came from a woman in her 40s in good health and CMV-seronegative. This sequence joins TRBV18 and TRBJ2-3; D call uncertain. Sequenced material: PBMCs. CDR3 amino acids: CASSPGLTDTQYF. DNA of the CDR3: TGTGCCAGCTCACCAGGGCTAACAGATACGCAGTATTTT.